This TCR beta chain was obtained from a study of T-cell memory formation after mild COVID-19 (dated by TCRdb to the early 2020s). Background on the whole study: TCR sequence clusters from the two donors were found to be largely donor specific. Longitudinal TCRalpha and TCRbeta repertoire sequencing tracked T-cell clones expanding and contracting after mild COVID-19 in a couple of donors. Two young, previously healthy adult volunteers, one female and one male, were included in the cohort. The study at large found these results: Contracting CD4+ clones appeared mostly in the CM and EM memory subsets, whereas CD8+ clones were enriched in EMRA. Clones that contracted from day 15 to 85 showed balanced CD4/CD8 phenotypes, whereas a second wave of clones that expanded from day 15 to 37 leaned towards CD4+. Whether the second-wave clones peaking on day 37 were SARS-CoV-2 specific was not confirmed. Only a couple of mild cases were covered by the study, and larger cohorts that include severe cases with pre-infection samples were considered necessary. Some responding clones were found in pre-infection memory, which suggests that pre-existing cross-reactive memory T cells took part in the SARS-CoV-2 response.

Sequencing took place on an Illumina NovaSeq 6000. TCRalpha and TCRbeta cDNA libraries were built by 5'RACE with constant-segment primers, adding sample barcodes and unique molecular identifiers. Trizol reagent was used to extract RNA from every sample. Library amplification was performed in two PCR steps, and a second sample barcode and Illumina TruSeq adapters were introduced in the second step. Sequencing of libraries was performed on an Illumina NovaSeq with 2 x 150 bp paired-end reads. The source study handled its data this way. Demultiplexing of reads and collapsing into UMI-guided consensus sequences were performed with migec v1.2.7. With mixcr v2.1.11, UMI consensuses were aligned to TRA and TRB V and J templates and assembled into clonotypes. A clonotype was counted as expanded or contracted only when both edgeR and NoisET called the clonotype significant, with the noise models trained on biological replicates. For edgeR calls, the cutoffs were a false discovery rate-adjusted p below 0.01 and a log2 fold-change threshold of 1. PCA with hierarchical clustering of max-normalized trajectories of the 1000 most abundant clonotypes was used as exploratory dynamics analysis. Each responding clone was given a CD4 or CD8 phenotype based on the CD4+ and CD8+ repertoires, which had been sequenced separately. TCRdb cleaned the public reads at Q25 with fastp, built clones with MiXCR and kept in-frame beta chains. Rows with a matching CDR3 protein are joined into one entry that keeps the most common DNA and genes. V and J calls and clone size were set by TCRdb, not the authors. In all, the sample holds roughly 300,000 distinct CDR3 sequences, and 16% of those were seen once. Roughly 20% of the sample is taken by the ten largest.

As for this clonotype: Its antigen remains undetermined. Per-base quality was not reported, and no clone a single base away is much larger than it.

Measured from the cysteine to the phenylalanine, the CDR3 is 19 residues long. The DNA shown is the 57-base CDR3, in frame from base 1. V is trimmed back by 0 bases and J by 3 bases, and the junction contains 12 bases that no gene match accounts for. The germline V gene (reference sequence) supplies CDR1 SSHAT and CDR2 FNYEAQ. Ficoll-Paque density gradient centrifugation was the method used to isolate PBMCs. The TCR sequence derives from a man between 18 and 35 years old who had mild COVID-19 (a few samples of this study predate the infection). The sample titles of this study are shuffled in the database, so cell type and time point are left out; the donor was told from shared clones. This receptor chain uses TRBV7-7 and TRBJ2-5, with 11 central nucleotides matching TRBD2. The specimen was PBMCs or a T cell subset sorted from them (not recorded which). The DNA sequence follows: TGTGCCAGCAGCTTAGCGGTCGTGATTAGCGGGGGGGCCAAAGAGACCCAGTACTTC. Protein translation: CASSLAVVISGGAKETQYF.